The present T cell receptor beta chain was sequenced within a study of human T cells and chemical hapten exposure (dated by TCRdb to the early 2020s). Broadly, across the study: For sensitization, 2% DPC in acetone was applied to a 2 cm by 2 cm area of upper inner arm skin. Patients additionally received weekly therapeutic DPC doses to the scalp throughout the approximately 25-week study period. Alopecia areata with under or over 50% scalp involvement, alopecia totalis and alopecia universalis were represented in the patient cohort, which was mostly female. Blood was sampled from patients pre-sensitization (week 0) and at 2, 6 and about 24 weeks after DPC sensitization. Libraries were pooled for sequencing, and variation in per-sample TCR yields was attributed mainly to small differences in library volumes within the pool. Patch testing was done on the upper back using Finn chambers containing 0.01% DPC, and results were scored after 6 days according to International Contact Dermatitis Research Group standards. This study followed changes in the peripheral blood TCR repertoire in vivo during primary and secondary sensitization of alopecia patients to the hapten diphenylcyclopropenone (DPC). For TCR sequencing, blood came from 25 to 30 alopecia patients at anywhere from one to four time points (pre-sensitization, 2, 6 and 24 weeks). The paper's findings and limits, for the study overall: Repeated subsampling changed both the strength of the expansion versus patch-test correlation and the threshold at which the correlation became significant. All patients had alopecia, a presumed autoimmune disease, so their immune response might differ from that of healthy individuals. The number of PT1 expanded TCRs positively correlated with patch test score, significant at thresholds 8, 16 and 32 but not 4. The number of TCRs above 1 in 1000 frequency did not change with DPC sensitization; there was no evidence of global repertoire structure alterations. Significantly more large CDR3 similarity clusters were formed by expanded TCRs than by pre-sensitization or healthy control sets, consistent with antigen-driven responses.

The library was generated by RACE. The reads were generated on a NextSeq 500. During library preparation, unique molecular identifiers were attached to individual cDNA molecules so that TCRs could be counted in a quantitative, reproducible way. Both TCR alpha and TCR beta chains were sequenced from each blood RNA sample. In the authors' own workflow: A median of roughly 98,000 TCRs per sample was observed, with a range of 23,224 to 690,600. The Decombinator software suite was used to annotate V, J and CDR3 in the TCR reads. For PS versus PT1 abundance plots, all samples were subsampled to the same number of TCRs (28,000). TCRs were defined as expanded if absent before sensitization and observed at least eight times at the 2-week time point. TCRdb handled the public reads itself, with Q25 trimming in fastp and clone calling in MiXCR, and kept productive beta chains. Merged by CDR3 protein, the rows form single entries marked with the most common genes and DNA. In this record, the V and J calls reflect TCRdb's handling and not the investigators' own analysis. Present in this sample are over 65,000 distinct CDR3 sequences, approximately 11% of which were seen just once. The ten largest clones take up about 4% of the sample.

The sample's time point label is to be understood as: patch test 1, 2 weeks after DPC sensitization. Explained via the paper, the treatment or condition label denotes: therapeutic diphenylcyclopropenone sensitization with weekly scalp DPC. At every patch-test visit, the blood draw took place before the patch test was put on. Eligible patients were aged 18 to 70, diagnosed with alopecia, deemed suitable for DPC therapy, and excluded if pregnant. Total RNA was extracted from unfractionated whole blood collected in Tempus Blood RNA tubes. This clonotype was detected ten times or more. Its specific antigen is unknown. Base-call qualities are not available, and no considerably larger clone is one nucleotide away. The source material was whole blood, sampled in connection with sensitization to the hapten diphenylcyclopropenone (DPC). This clonotype originated in a woman aged 50 to 65 with alopecia areata. Some clones in this sample may be carry-over from other donors' samples.

This receptor has the CDR3 CATSPLADTGELFF. The bases are TGTGCCACCAGTCCCCTAGCGGACACCGGGGAGCTGTTTTTT. The rearrangement combines TRBV24-1 with TRBJ2-2; TRBD2 lines up with 7 middle nucleotides. Taken from the germline V gene, the CDR1 and CDR2 loops are KGHDR and SFDVKD. The CDR3, cysteine through phenylalanine, is 14 amino acids long. Only the CDR3 region is kept as DNA, spanning 42 bases read in frame from base 1. Trimming takes 6 bases off V and 3 bases off J; junction bases not matched to a gene: 3.